Sequencing of this T cell receptor (beta chain) was carried out in a study of T cells in Graves' hyperthyroidism and ophthalmopathy. Regarding this clonotype: A single base separates this from a much larger clone, so it may be a read error. No conserved phenylalanine or tryptophan is present at the end of the CDR3, so a read error is the likely explanation.

Amplified TCR beta CDR3 regions came from RNA transcripts. Researchers ran a first-round RT-PCR on the TCR CDR3 using the HTBI primer set. A single record per CDR3 protein comes from TCRdb applying MiXCR to the multiplex PCR reads. The sample has 400,000 to 550,000 distinct CDR3 sequences; about 15% are singletons. CDR1 is WSHSY, CDR2 SAAADI, per germline. There are 13 residues in the CDR3. Deletions cut 2 bases from V and 4 bases from J, with 8 bases between. Across 18 months, stable Graves' hyperthyroidism was marked by no progression to ophthalmopathy. Patients having uncontrolled infection, another autoimmune disease, pregnancy or lactation were not included. Diagnosing involved the use of clinical symptoms, serum thyroxine and TRAb, thyroid ultrasound and orbital computed tomography.

The receptor was isolated from a woman aged 18-29 years with Graves' hyperthyroidism. The sequencing sample was made of blood. The V and J genes are TRBV10-2 and TRBJ1-1, with D tentatively TRBD1 (6 bases). The CDR3 nucleotides read TGCGCCAGCAGTGAGCAGGGGATCACTGAAGCTTTCTCT. Translation gives CASSEQGITEAFS.